The T cell receptor beta chain described here comes from a study of blood T cell repertoires in COVID-19. Background on the study: Sources were T cells, B-cell-depleted T cells, or PBMCs; the material itself was cDNA or gDNA.

Germline V gene data show CDR1 as LNHDA and CDR2 as SQIVND (reference sequence). V dropped 5 bases and J dropped 4 bases, with 12 bases sitting between them. CDR3 size: 14 residues. Method: immunoSEQ multiplex PCR; TCRdb's copy keeps in-frame clones and lacks some. The sample shows under 450,000 clones, roughly 84% of them seen only once. Specimen: PBMCs or T cells enriched from blood (not recorded which). This receptor was obtained from a woman in her thirties who had recovered from COVID-19. J is TRBJ2-1 and V is TRBV19; possible D gene TRBD1, 6 bases. Here the CDR3 DNA reads TGTGCCAGTAGTCTACAGGGTTGGTACAATGAGCAGTTCTTC. Amino acids: CASSLQGWYNEQFF.